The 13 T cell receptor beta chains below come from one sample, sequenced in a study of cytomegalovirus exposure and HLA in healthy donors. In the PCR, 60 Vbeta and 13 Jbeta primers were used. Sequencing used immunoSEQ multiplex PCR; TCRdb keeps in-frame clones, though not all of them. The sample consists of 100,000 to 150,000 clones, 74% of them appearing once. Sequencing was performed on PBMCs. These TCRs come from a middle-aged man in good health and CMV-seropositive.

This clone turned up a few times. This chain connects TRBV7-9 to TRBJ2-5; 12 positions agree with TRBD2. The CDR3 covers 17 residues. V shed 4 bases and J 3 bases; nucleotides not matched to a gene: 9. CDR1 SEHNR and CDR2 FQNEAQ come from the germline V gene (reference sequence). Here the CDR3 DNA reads TGTGCCAGCAGCTCCAAGGGTTGGACTAGCGGGGAAGAGACCCAGTACTTC. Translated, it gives CASSSKGWTSGEETQYF.

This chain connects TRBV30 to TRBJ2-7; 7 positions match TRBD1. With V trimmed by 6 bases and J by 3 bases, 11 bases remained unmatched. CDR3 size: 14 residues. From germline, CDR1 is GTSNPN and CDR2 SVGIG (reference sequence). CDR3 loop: CACQGTVPIYEQYF. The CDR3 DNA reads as TGTGCCTGTCAAGGGACAGTCCCTATCTACGAGCAGTACTTC.

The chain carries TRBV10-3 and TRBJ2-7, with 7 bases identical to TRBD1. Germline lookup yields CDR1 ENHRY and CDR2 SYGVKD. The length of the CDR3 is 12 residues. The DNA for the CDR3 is TGTGCACCCGGGACAGCGATTTACGAGCAGTACTTC. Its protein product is CAPGTAIYEQYF.

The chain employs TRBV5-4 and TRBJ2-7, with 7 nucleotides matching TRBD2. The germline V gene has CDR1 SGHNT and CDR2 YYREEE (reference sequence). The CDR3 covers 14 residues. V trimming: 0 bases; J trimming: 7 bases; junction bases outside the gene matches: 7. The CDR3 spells CASSLVGGAGEQYF. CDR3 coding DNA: TGTGCCAGCAGCTTGGTGGGAGGGGCGGGGGAGCAGTACTTC.

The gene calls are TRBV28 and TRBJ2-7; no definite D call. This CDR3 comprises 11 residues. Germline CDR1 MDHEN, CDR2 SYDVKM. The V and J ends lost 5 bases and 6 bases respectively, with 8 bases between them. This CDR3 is CASSTFSEQYF. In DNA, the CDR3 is TGTGCCAGCAGTACATTTTCCGAGCAGTACTTC. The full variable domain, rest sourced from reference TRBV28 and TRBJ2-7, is DVKVTQSSRYLVKRTGEKVFLECVQDMDHENMFWYRQDPGLGLRLIYFSYDVKMKEKGDIPEGYSVSREKKERFSLILESASTNQTSMYLCASSTFSEQYFGPGTRLTVT.

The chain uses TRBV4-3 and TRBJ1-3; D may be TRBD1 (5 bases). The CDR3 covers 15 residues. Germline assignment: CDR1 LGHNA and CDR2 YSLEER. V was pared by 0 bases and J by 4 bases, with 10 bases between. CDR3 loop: CASSQDLGVGNTIYF. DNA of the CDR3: TGCGCCAGCAGCCAAGATTTAGGGGTCGGAAACACCATATATTTT.

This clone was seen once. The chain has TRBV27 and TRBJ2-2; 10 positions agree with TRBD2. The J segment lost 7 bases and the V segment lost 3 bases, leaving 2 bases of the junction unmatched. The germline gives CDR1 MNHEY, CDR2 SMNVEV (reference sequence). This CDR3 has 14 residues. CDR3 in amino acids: CASSLLAGVGELFF. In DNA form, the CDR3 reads TGTGCCAGCAGTTTGCTAGCGGGGGTCGGGGAGCTGTTTTTT.

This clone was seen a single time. The CDR3 spells CASSNPLGGGAGLTYGYTF. DNA of the CDR3: TGTGCCAGTAGTAACCCTCTAGGGGGGGGCGCTGGGTTAACCTATGGCTACACCTTC. This chain uses TRBV19 with TRBJ1-2, with a weak D call TRBD1 (6 bases). This CDR3 has 19 residues. Germline V CDR1 and CDR2: LNHDA, SQIVND (reference sequence). With 4 bases removed from V and 4 bases from J, the gap between germline ends came to 28 bases.

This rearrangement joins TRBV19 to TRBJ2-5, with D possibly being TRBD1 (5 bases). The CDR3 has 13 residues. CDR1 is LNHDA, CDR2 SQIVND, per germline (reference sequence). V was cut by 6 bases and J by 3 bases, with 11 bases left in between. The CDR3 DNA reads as TGTGCCAGTAGCCATTCCAGGGAAGAGACCCAGTACTTC. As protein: CASSHSREETQYF.

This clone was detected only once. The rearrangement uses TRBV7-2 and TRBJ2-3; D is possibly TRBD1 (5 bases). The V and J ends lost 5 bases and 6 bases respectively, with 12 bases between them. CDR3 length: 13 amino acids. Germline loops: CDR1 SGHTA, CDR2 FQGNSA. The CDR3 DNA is TGTGCCAGCAGCATCCAGGGATATGATACGCAGTATTTT. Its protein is CASSIQGYDTQYF.

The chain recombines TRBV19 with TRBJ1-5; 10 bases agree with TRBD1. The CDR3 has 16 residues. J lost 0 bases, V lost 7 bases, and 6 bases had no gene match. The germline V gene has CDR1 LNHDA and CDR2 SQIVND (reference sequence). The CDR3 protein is CASKKGQGNSNQPQHF. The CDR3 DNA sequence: TGTGCCAGTAAAAAGGGACAGGGGAATAGCAATCAGCCCCAGCATTTT.

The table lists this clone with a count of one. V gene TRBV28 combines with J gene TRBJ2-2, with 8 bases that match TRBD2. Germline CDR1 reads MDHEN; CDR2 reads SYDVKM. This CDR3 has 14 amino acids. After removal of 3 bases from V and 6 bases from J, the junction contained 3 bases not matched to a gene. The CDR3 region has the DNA TGTGCCAGCAGTTTGTCGGGGGGGGCCGGGGAGCTGTTTTTT. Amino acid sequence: CASSLSGGAGELFF.

This CDR3 is CASSQARTSGKNIQYF. Here the CDR3 DNA reads TGTGCCAGCAGTCAGGCGAGGACTAGCGGTAAAAACATTCAGTACTTC. The chain is built from TRBV27 and TRBJ2-4; 10 bases map to TRBD2. With 5 bases clipped from V and 4 bases from J, the junction kept 8 bases outside the gene matches. The CDR3 has 16 amino acids. Germline CDR1 and CDR2: MNHEY and SMNVEV (reference sequence).